The 2 T cell receptor beta chains reported below all come from one sample, sequenced in a study of shared clonotypes between healthy human individuals. Libraries were prepared by immunoSEQ multiplex PCR; TCRdb keeps only in-frame clonotypes and omits some of them. The sample lists more than 1,200,000 clones; around 98.5% were seen once. The source material was naive CD4+ T cells sorted from blood. Subset described: CD45RA+ positively selected. All receptors come from a man aged 25 to 45 in good health.

The J gene is TRBJ2-2, the V gene TRBV13; a possible D gene is TRBD2 (6 bases). This CDR3 has 16 residues. Germline CDR1 PRHDT, CDR2 FYEKMQ (reference sequence). Trimming pared 3 bases from V and 2 bases from J, leaving 13 bases between. The CDR3 loop reads CASSLSLGSNTGELFF. The CDR3 DNA reads TGTGCCAGCAGCTTGTCCCTCGGGAGCAACACCGGGGAGCTGTTTTTT. The full variable domain, in which reference TRBV13 and TRBJ2-2 provide the parts outside the CDR3, is AAGVIQSPRHLIKEKRETATLKCYPIPRHDTVYWYQQGPGQDPQFLISFYEKMQSDKGSIPDRFSAQQFSDYHSELNMSSLELGDSALYFCASSLSLGSNTGELFFGEGSRLTVL.

This clone was recorded once. The rearrangement links TRBV5-1 to TRBJ1-2, with D perhaps matching TRBD1 (5 bases). Germline V gene lookup returns CDR1 SGHRS and CDR2 YFSETQ. The CDR3 covers 12 residues. Trimming removed 0 bases at V and 13 bases at J, with 13 bases between. The CDR3 nucleotides read TGCGCCAGCAGCTTGGAAAGGGGTGGGGGCACCTTC. This codes for CASSLERGGGTF.